Shown below are 10 T cell receptor beta chains from a single sample sequenced in a study of PD-L1 blockade in urothelial cancer. Sequenced by immunoSEQ multiplex PCR; TCRdb stores in-frame clones only, minus some. The sample lists under 40,000 clones, over 70% occurring once. Sequenced material: PBMCs, taken around atezolizumab (anti-PD-L1) treatment. The receptors stem from a man aged 45 to 65 with urothelial cancer.

The rearrangement uses TRBV11-2 and TRBJ1-3, with D hard to call. V lost 3 bases to trimming and J lost 3 bases, with 9 bases between them. The germline V gene encodes CDR1 SGHAT and CDR2 FQNNGV. The CDR3 runs 14 residues. The CDR3 coding sequence is TGTGCCAGCAGCTTGGCCGGGAATGGAAACACCATATATTTT. The encoded protein is CASSLAGNGNTIYF.

The chain uses TRBV28 and TRBJ2-1; 12 nucleotides agree with TRBD2. The CDR3 spans 17 residues. Germline V gene data show CDR1 as MDHEN and CDR2 as SYDVKM. V lost 5 bases and J lost 4; bases outside the gene matches: 9. CDR3 nucleotide sequence: TGTGCCAGCAGTCTCGATCCGGGACTAGCGGGTTACAATGAGCAGTTCTTC. Protein: CASSLDPGLAGYNEQFF.

This chain uses TRBV5-1 with TRBJ2-7; D not resolved. The germline V gene has CDR1 SGHRS and CDR2 YFSETQ. CDR3 length equals 14 residues. V lost 0 bases and J 2 bases, leaving 9 bases between the germline ends. CDR3 protein: CASSLGGQTYEQYF. The CDR3 DNA reads TGCGCCAGCAGCTTGGGTGGCCAGACCTACGAGCAGTACTTC.

The chain uses TRBV5-4 and TRBJ2-5, with 8 bases that match TRBD1. With 2 bases clipped from V and 5 bases from J, the junction kept 8 bases outside the gene matches. Per the germline V gene, CDR1 is SGHNT and CDR2 is YYREEE (reference sequence). The CDR3 loop spans 15 amino acids. Here the CDR3 DNA reads TGTGCCAGCAGCTTCGGGACAGGAATTAGCGAGACCCAGTACTTC. It specifies CASSFGTGISETQYF.

The chain couples TRBV5-4 to TRBJ2-2, with 7 positions matching TRBD1. Germline assignment: CDR1 SGHNT and CDR2 YYREEE (reference sequence). V lost 4 bases to trimming and J lost 0 bases; unmatched junction nucleotides: 3. This CDR3 has 15 amino acids. The CDR3 region has the DNA TGTGCCAGCAGCGGACAGGTATCGAACACCGGGGAGCTGTTTTTT. It yields the protein CASSGQVSNTGELFF.

This clone was seen only a few times. The chain joins TRBV4-2 to TRBJ2-7; D is possibly TRBD1 (6 bases). The CDR3 is made up of 16 amino acids. CDR1 is LGHNA and CDR2 is YNFKEQ in the germline V gene. V lost 0 bases and J lost 3, with 15 bases in between. The CDR3 sequence: CASSQERGAGDYEQYF. The CDR3 nucleotides are TGTGCCAGCAGCCAAGAGAGGGGAGCAGGGGACTACGAGCAGTACTTC.

The chain links TRBV7-9 to TRBJ2-7, with TRBD1 matching 8 bases. The ends lost 4 bases at V and 3 bases at J; junction bases unmatched: 8. CDR3 size: 15 residues. Germline CDR1 and CDR2: SEHNR and FQNEAQ (reference sequence). Here the CDR3 reads CASSSRTGSSYEQYF. The CDR3 DNA follows: TGTGCCAGCAGCTCCCGGACAGGGTCGAGCTACGAGCAGTACTTC.

This clone was seen more than once but under ten times. The chain employs TRBV10-3 and TRBJ2-7; a possible D gene is TRBD2 (5 bases). CDR3 length equals 12 residues. V gave up 10 bases and J gave up 1 base, with 11 bases separating them. CDR1 is ENHRY and CDR2 is SYGVKD in the germline V gene. CDR3 bases: TGTGCCACCGGACTTGGGTCCTACGAGCAGTACTTC. Translating gives CATGLGSYEQYF.

This chain connects TRBV29-1 to TRBJ2-7, with D possibly matching TRBD2 (6 bases). Germline V lookup: CDR1 SQVTM, CDR2 ANQGSEA. Trimming removed 4 bases at V and 4 bases at J, with 20 bases between. CDR3 size: 15 residues. The chain's CDR3 is CSVGGEVRSIYEQYF. The DNA for the CDR3 is TGCAGCGTTGGGGGGGAGGTCCGATCAATTTACGAGCAGTACTTC.

The rearrangement links TRBV4-3 to TRBJ2-7; D gene uncertain. Deletions cut 1 base from V and 3 bases from J, with 7 bases between. The germline CDR1 and CDR2 sequences are LGHNA and YSLEER. This CDR3 region has 13 residues. CDR3 sequence (DNA): TGCGCCAGCAGCCAAGTTGTCCGCTACGAGCAGTACTTC. Amino acids: CASSQVVRYEQYF.